One T cell receptor beta chain is described in this entry. The CDR3 is 14 residues long. CDR1 MDHEN and CDR2 SYDVKM come from the germline V gene. V was clipped by 6 bases and J by 10 bases; unmatched bases: 7. The data were obtained in a study of blood T cell repertoires in COVID-19. Study overall: Italy, Spain and the United States were the sources of the convalescent and acute COVID-19 samples. T cells, B-cell-depleted T cells, or PBMCs provided the cDNA or gDNA that served as material.

The authors' processing: Estimated nucleated cell counts came from reference gene primer amplification. The table came from immunoSEQ multiplex PCR; TCRdb's copy has only in-frame clones and leaves some out. From that table come the V and J calls and clone size; the DNA was used to work out D and trimming. The data hold around 250,000 clones, with 80% to 85% observed a single time. This TCR derives from a woman aged 40 to 50 who had recovered from COVID-19. Sequencing input: peripheral blood. The chain joins TRBV28 to TRBJ1-6, with 9 bases that match TRBD1. DNA for the CDR3: TGTGCCAGCAGGCGGACAGGGGACTCATCACCCCTCCACTTT. Its translation is CASRRTGDSSPLHF.